This entry lists 12 T cell receptor beta chains sequenced from one sample in a study of OX40 agonist ivuxolimab in advanced cancers. The method was immunoSEQ multiplex PCR; TCRdb's version includes in-frame clones alone and lacks a portion of them. The repertoire includes approximately 70,000 clones, roughly 80% of them detected once, and around 1.7% sits in the top ten. This material consisted of CD4+ or CD8+ T cells sorted from blood, taken in a trial of the OX40 agonist ivuxolimab. Source of these receptors: an adult with an advanced solid tumor such as melanoma, head and neck, liver or kidney cancer.

This clone is medium-sized by share. The chain joins TRBV9 to TRBJ2-7; unclear D gene. CDR3 size: 13 residues. CDR1 and CDR2 (germline): SGDLS, YYNGEE. Trimming left V 5 bases short and J 9 bases short, with 18 bases between. The CDR3 here is CASSLMTGSWQYF. In DNA form, the CDR3 reads TGTGCCAGCAGTCTAATGACGGGCTCGTGGCAGTACTTC.

The rearrangement links TRBV5-1 to TRBJ1-5; 7 positions agree with TRBD1. Germline CDR1 SGHRS, CDR2 YFSETQ. There are 16 residues in the CDR3. Unmatched junction bases numbered 7, after V lost 4 bases and J lost 0 bases. The CDR3 region is CASSPGQDNSNQPQHF. Written as DNA, the CDR3 is TGCGCCAGCAGCCCTGGACAGGACAATAGCAATCAGCCCCAGCATTTT.

The CDR3 here is CASSQGWGGNTIYF. In nucleotides, the CDR3 is TGTGCCAGCAGCCAGGGGTGGGGAGGAAACACCATATATTTT. This chain joins TRBV11-2 and TRBJ1-3; tentatively, D is TRBD1 (6 bases). Germline V gene sequence: CDR1 SGHAT, CDR2 FQNNGV. The V and J ends lost 5 bases and 4 bases respectively, with 12 bases between them. This CDR3 comprises 14 residues.

The DNA for the CDR3 is TGTGCCTGGACCAGGGACCAGACCCAGTACTTC. This encodes CAWTRDQTQYF. The V and J genes are TRBV30 and TRBJ2-5; D is tentatively TRBD1 or TRBD2 (5 bases each). Trimming took 4 bases from V and 6 from J, leaving 9 bases between them. Germline values: CDR1 GTSNPN, CDR2 SVGIG (reference sequence). The CDR3 contains 11 residues.

The chain combines TRBV2 with TRBJ2-7; the D gene could be TRBD1 or TRBD2 (5 bases each). From germline, CDR1 is SNHLY and CDR2 FYNNEI. CDR3 size: 14 residues. V was shortened by 4 bases and J by 6 bases, with 16 bases between the two germline ends. The CDR3 reads CASSGDPLEGEQYF. The DNA for the CDR3 is TGTGCCAGCAGTGGGGACCCTTTAGAGGGCGAGCAGTACTTC.

This chain uses TRBV28 with TRBJ1-3; no clear D. CDR1 is MDHEN and CDR2 is SYDVKM in the germline V gene. V lost 7 bases to trimming and J lost 0 bases, with 7 bases between them. The CDR3 is 13 residues long. This CDR3 is CASTGNSGNTIYF. The CDR3 DNA follows: TGTGCCAGCACAGGCAACTCTGGAAACACCATATATTTT.

The rearrangement links TRBV6-6 to TRBJ1-1; 8 bases match TRBD1. The CDR3 sequence is 13 residues long. Germline V lookup: CDR1 MNHNY, CDR2 SVGAGI (reference sequence). The V and J ends lost 2 bases and 10 bases, in that order; junction bases with no gene match: 6. The CDR3 region has the DNA TGTGCCAGCAGTTACGGCAGGGGGCTGGCAGCTTTCTTT. Its translation: CASSYGRGLAAFF.

This chain connects TRBV7-6 to TRBJ2-2, with 10 bases aligning to TRBD2. This CDR3 is built from 18 residues. Germline values: CDR1 SGHVS, CDR2 FNYEAQ. Unmatched junction bases numbered 14, after V lost 6 bases and J lost 4 bases. The CDR3 nucleotides read TGTGCCAGCAGTCGAAGCCCCGGACTAGCGGAAGCCACCGGGGAGCTGTTTTTT. Its protein product is CASSRSPGLAEATGELFF.

In this sample, this clone turned up many times. This rearrangement joins TRBV7-8 to TRBJ1-1; possibly TRBD1 for D (6 bases). This CDR3 contains 14 residues. Trimming pared 5 bases from V and 3 bases from J, leaving 13 bases between. Germline V gives CDR1 SGHVS, CDR2 FQNEAQ. The CDR3 DNA follows: TGTGCCAGCAGCAGCGCAACAGGGTACACTGAAGCTTTCTTT. It specifies CASSSATGYTEAFF. Full variable domain (remainder filled in from reference TRBV7-8 and TRBJ1-1): GAGVSQSPRYKVAKRGQDVALRCDPISGHVSLFWYQQALGQGPEFLTYFQNEAQLDKSGLPSDRFFAERPEGSVSTLKIQRTQQEDSAVYLCASSSATGYTEAFFGQGTRLTVV.

The chain uses TRBV6-6 and TRBJ2-2, with a tentative D call TRBD2 (5 bases). Germline assignment: CDR1 MNHNY and CDR2 SVGAGI (reference sequence). The CDR3 length is 16 residues. V was clipped by 4 bases and J by 5 bases, with 17 bases between them. CDR3 DNA sequence: TGTGCCAGCAGTTCGGGGAAGGGCACCTATACCGGGGAGCTGTTTTTT. It codes for CASSSGKGTYTGELFF.

This sequence joins TRBV7-2 and TRBJ2-1; 7 bases fit TRBD2. The CDR3 extends over 15 amino acids. Germline values: CDR1 SGHTA, CDR2 FQGNSA. J lost 2 bases, V lost 5 bases, and 6 bases had no gene match. CDR3 coding DNA: TGTGCCAGCAGCACGCTAGCGGTCCCCTACAATGAGCAGTTCTTC. Translated: CASSTLAVPYNEQFF.

This clone was detected many times. The chain combines TRBV4-1 with TRBJ1-2; 9 positions match TRBD1. Unmatched junction bases numbered 4, after V lost 0 bases and J lost 5 bases. Germline CDR1 is MGHRA and CDR2 is YSYEKL. The length of the CDR3 is 15 residues. The CDR3, as DNA: TGCGCCAGCAGCCAAGAGACCGGGACAGGGTATGGCTACACCTTC. It specifies CASSQETGTGYGYTF.